The text below deals with one T cell receptor (beta chain). Its antigen is undetermined. The data derive from a study of cytomegalovirus exposure and HLA in healthy donors. The wider study: Per a later analysis, the roughly 670 first-cohort and 120 or so validation repertoires shared one platform.

The length of the CDR3 is 15 residues. V trimming: 7 bases; J trimming: 6 bases; junction bases outside the gene matches: 12. The germline CDR1 and CDR2 sequences are LNHDA and SQIVND (reference sequence). Study-wide results and limits: Within the approximately 120 validation repertoires, first-cohort TCR clusters tended to co-occur, according to a later analysis.

Produced via immunoSEQ multiplex PCR; TCRdb's table is partial and in-frame only. This table has about 220,000 clones, about 91% appearing once. Material for sequencing was PBMCs. The J gene is TRBJ2-5, the V gene TRBV19; the match to TRBD1 covers 9 bases. The TCR was taken from a woman under 30 in good health and CMV-seronegative. DNA for the CDR3: TGTGCCAGTATGGGGCTCACAGGGGGCGGACAGACCCAGTACTTC. The encoded protein is CASMGLTGGGQTQYF.